The 2 T cell receptor beta chains presented below share a single source sample, sequenced in a study of preoperative IRX-2 immunotherapy in early breast cancer. Treatment defined: preoperative locoregional IRX-2 cytokine immunotherapy. Clones were sequenced by immunoSEQ multiplex PCR, and TCRdb holds only the in-frame ones, with some missing. Among roughly 11,000 clones, roughly 80% were seen once, and the ten largest hold around 5.9%. Sequenced here: lymph node tissue, sampled before IRX-2 immunotherapy. The receptors were gathered from a human donor with breast cancer.

The rearrangement joins TRBV6-8 to TRBJ1-5; D might be TRBD1 (5 bases). Trimming left V 10 bases short and J 0 bases short, with 19 bases between. The germline V gene has CDR1 MNHGY and CDR2 SAAAGT. The CDR3 length is 16 residues. This CDR3 reads CATSPSTVYSNQPQHF. In DNA, the CDR3 is TGTGCCACTTCACCCTCGACAGTCTATAGCAATCAGCCCCAGCATTTT.

This sequence joins TRBV6-8 and TRBJ2-7; 10 nucleotides match TRBD1. This CDR3 region has 15 residues. J gave up 3 bases and V 10 bases, and 12 bases lay outside the gene matches. Germline CDR1 and CDR2: MNHGY and SAAAGT. In nucleotides, the CDR3 is TGTGCCACCAAACGTTCCCGGGACAGGGGCTACGAGCAGTACTTC. This codes for CATKRSRDRGYEQYF.